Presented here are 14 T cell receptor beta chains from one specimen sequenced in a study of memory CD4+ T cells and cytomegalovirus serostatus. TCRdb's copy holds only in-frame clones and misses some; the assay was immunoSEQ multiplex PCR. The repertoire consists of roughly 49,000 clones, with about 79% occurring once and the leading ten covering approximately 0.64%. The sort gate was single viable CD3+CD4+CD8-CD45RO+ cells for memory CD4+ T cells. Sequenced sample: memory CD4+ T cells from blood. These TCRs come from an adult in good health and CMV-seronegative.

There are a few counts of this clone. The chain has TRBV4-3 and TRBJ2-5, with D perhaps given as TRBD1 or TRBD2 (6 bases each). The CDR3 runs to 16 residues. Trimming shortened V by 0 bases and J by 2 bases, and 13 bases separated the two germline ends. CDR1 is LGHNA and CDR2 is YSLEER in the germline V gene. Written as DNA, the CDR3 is TGCGCCAGCAGCCAAGATTTCGGGGGCCCACAAGAGACCCAGTACTTC. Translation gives CASSQDFGGPQETQYF.

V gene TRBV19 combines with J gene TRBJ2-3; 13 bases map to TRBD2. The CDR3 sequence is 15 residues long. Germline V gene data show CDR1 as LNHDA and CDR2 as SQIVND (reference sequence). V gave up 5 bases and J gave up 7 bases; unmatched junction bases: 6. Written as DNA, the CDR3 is TGTGCCAGTAGTCCCGGACTAGCGGGGGATAATACGCAGTATTTT. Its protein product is CASSPGLAGDNTQYF.

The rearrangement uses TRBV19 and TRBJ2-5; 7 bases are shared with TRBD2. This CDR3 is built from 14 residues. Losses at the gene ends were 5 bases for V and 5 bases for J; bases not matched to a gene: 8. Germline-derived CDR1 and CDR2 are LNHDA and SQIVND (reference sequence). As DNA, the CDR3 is TGTGCCAGTAGTCTGGGCAGCGGGGCGGAGACCCAGTACTTC. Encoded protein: CASSLGSGAETQYF.

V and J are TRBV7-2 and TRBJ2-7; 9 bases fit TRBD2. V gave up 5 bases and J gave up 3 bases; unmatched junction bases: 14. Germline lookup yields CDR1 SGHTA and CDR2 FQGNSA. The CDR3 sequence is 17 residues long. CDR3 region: CASSPGGGGGALYEQYF. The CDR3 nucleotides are TGTGCCAGCAGCCCCGGGGGAGGCGGGGGGGCCCTCTACGAGCAGTACTTC.

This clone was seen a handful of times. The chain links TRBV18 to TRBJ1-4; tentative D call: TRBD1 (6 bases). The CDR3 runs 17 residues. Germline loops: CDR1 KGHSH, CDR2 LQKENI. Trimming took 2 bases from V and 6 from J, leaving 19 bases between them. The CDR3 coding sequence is TGTGCCAGCTCACCAGGCTGGGGAGGGGGTGAAGATGAAAAACTGTTTTTT. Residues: CASSPGWGGGEDEKLFF.

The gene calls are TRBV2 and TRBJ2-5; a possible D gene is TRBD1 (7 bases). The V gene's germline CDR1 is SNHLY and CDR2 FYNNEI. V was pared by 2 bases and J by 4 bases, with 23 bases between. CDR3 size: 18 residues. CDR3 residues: CASSETLAGGPLLETQYF. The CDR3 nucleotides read TGTGCCAGCAGTGAAACCCTGGCAGGGGGGCCCCTGCTAGAGACCCAGTACTTC.

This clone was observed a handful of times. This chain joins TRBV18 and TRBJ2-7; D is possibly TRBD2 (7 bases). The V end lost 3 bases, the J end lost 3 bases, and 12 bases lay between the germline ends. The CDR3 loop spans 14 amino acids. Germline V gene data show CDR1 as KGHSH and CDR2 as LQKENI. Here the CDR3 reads CASSPGEGVYEQYF. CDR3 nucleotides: TGTGCCAGCTCACCCGGGGAGGGGGTCTACGAGCAGTACTTC.

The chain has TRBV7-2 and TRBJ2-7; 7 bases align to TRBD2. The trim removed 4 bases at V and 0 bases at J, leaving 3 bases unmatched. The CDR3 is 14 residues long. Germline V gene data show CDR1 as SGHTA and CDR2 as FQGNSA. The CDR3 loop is CASSSGGSSYEQYF. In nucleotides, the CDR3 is TGTGCCAGCAGCTCGGGCGGGAGCTCCTACGAGCAGTACTTC.

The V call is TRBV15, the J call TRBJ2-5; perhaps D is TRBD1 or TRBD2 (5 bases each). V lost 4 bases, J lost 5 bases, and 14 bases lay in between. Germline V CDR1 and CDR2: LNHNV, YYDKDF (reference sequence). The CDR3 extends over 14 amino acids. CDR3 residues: CATSTPRGRETQYF. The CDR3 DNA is TGTGCCACCAGCACCCCGAGGGGACGGGAGACCCAGTACTTC.

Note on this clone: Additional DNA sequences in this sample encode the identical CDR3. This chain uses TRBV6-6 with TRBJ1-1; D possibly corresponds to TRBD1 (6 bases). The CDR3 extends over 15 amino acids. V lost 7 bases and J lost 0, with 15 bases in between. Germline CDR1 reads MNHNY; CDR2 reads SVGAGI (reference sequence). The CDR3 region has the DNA TGTGCCAGCATTCGGACAGATACGATGAACACTGAAGCTTTCTTT. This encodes CASIRTDTMNTEAFF.

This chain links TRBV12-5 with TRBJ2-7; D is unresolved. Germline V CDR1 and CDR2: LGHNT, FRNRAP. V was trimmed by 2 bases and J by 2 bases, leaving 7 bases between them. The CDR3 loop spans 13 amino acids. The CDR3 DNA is TGTGCTAGTGGTTTGTCCGAGGCCTACGAGCAGTACTTC. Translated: CASGLSEAYEQYF.

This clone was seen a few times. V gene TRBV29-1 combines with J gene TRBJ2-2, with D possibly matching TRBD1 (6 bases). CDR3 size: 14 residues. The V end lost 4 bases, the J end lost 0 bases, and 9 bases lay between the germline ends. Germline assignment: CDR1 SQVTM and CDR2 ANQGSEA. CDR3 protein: CSVATGSNTGELFF. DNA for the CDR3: TGCAGCGTTGCCACAGGGTCGAACACCGGGGAGCTGTTTTTT.

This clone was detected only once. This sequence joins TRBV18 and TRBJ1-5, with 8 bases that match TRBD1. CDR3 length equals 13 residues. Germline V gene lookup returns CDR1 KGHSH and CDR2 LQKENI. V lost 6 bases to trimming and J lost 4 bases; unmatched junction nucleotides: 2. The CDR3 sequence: CASSTGENQPQHF. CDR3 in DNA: TGTGCCAGCTCGACAGGGGAGAATCAGCCCCAGCATTTT.

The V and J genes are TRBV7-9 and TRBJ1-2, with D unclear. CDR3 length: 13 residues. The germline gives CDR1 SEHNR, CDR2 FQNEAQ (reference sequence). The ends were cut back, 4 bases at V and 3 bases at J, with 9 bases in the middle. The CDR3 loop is CASSSDLDYGYTF. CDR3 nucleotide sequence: TGTGCCAGCAGCTCCGACTTGGACTATGGCTACACCTTC.